The 18 T cell receptor beta chains in this list originate from one sample, sequenced in a study of shared clonotypes between healthy human individuals. Repertoires were generated with immunoSEQ multiplex PCR, while TCRdb's copy carries only in-frame clones and drops some. In the table there are roughly 640,000 clones, approximately 79% of which are singletons. Source material: memory CD4+ T cells sorted from blood. The subset denotes: CD45RA-negative fraction. The receptor source for this set is a woman aged 30 to 39 in good health.

The genes are TRBV5-4 and TRBJ1-4; D perhaps matches TRBD1 (5 bases). Trimming pared 4 bases from V and 3 bases from J, leaving 16 bases between. The germline V gene encodes CDR1 SGHNT and CDR2 YYREEE (reference sequence). This CDR3 contains 16 residues. In nucleotides, the CDR3 is TGTGCCAGCAGCGAATACGGGAGGGGAGCTAATGAAAAACTGTTTTTT. Its translation is CASSEYGRGANEKLFF.

This chain connects TRBV7-2 to TRBJ1-2; 9 bases are a match to TRBD1. The germline gives CDR1 SGHTA, CDR2 FQGNSA. This CDR3 contains 13 residues. Trimming at V came to 5 bases and at J to 8 bases, leaving 6 bases not matched to a gene. The CDR3 DNA reads as TGTGCCAGCAGCATACGGGACAGGGACGGCTACACCTTC. It specifies CASSIRDRDGYTF.

The J gene is TRBJ1-3, the V gene TRBV5-1; D not certain. V was clipped by 10 bases and J by 1 base, with 12 bases between them. The CDR3 runs 13 residues. From germline, CDR1 is SGHRS and CDR2 YFSETQ. CDR3 in amino acids: CASGGASGNTIYF. In DNA form, the CDR3 reads TGCGCCTCAGGTGGAGCTTCTGGAAACACCATATATTTT.

This sequence joins TRBV11-3 and TRBJ2-1, with D perhaps TRBD2 (6 bases). Trimming left V 4 bases short and J 5 bases short, with 15 bases between. The length of the CDR3 is 15 residues. Germline V gives CDR1 SGHNT, CDR2 YENEEA. The CDR3 DNA reads as TGTGCCAGCAGCTCGGATAGCGGCCTAAACAATGAGCAGTTCTTC. Its translation: CASSSDSGLNNEQFF.

The chain couples TRBV28 to TRBJ2-7, with D possibly being TRBD2 (5 bases). This CDR3 region has 16 residues. Germline V gives CDR1 MDHEN, CDR2 SYDVKM. Trimming shortened V by 4 bases and J by 1 base, and 17 bases separated the two germline ends. The CDR3, as DNA: TGTGCCAGCAGTTCCCGGAAAGGACCGGGATCCTACGAGCAGTACTTC. This gives the protein CASSSRKGPGSYEQYF.

The chain uses TRBV7-8 and TRBJ2-5, with 8 bases that match TRBD2. V dropped 2 bases and J dropped 5; count of bases not matched to a gene: 10. In germline, CDR1 is SGHVS, CDR2 FQNEAQ. There are 16 residues in the CDR3. The chain's CDR3 is CASSLKRSGSPETQYF. CDR3 DNA sequence: TGTGCCAGCAGCTTAAAAAGAAGCGGGAGCCCCGAGACCCAGTACTTC.

The chain is built from TRBV29-1 and TRBJ2-6; D unclear. CDR3 size: 13 residues. CDR1 SQVTM and CDR2 ANQGSEA come from the germline V gene. V dropped 4 bases and J dropped 0 bases, with 4 bases sitting between them. The DNA for the CDR3 is TGCAGCGTTGGTAACTCTGGGGCCAACGTCCTGACTTTC. Translating gives CSVGNSGANVLTF.

The chain recombines TRBV5-6 with TRBJ2-7; possibly TRBD2 for D (6 bases). Germline loops: CDR1 SGHDT, CDR2 YYEEEE. This CDR3 comprises 15 residues. The V and J ends lost 6 bases and 3 bases respectively, with 19 bases between them. This CDR3 reads CASIKAGGSLYEQYF. DNA for the CDR3: TGTGCCAGCATCAAAGCGGGTGGGTCTCTCTACGAGCAGTACTTC. The complete variable domain, with remaining parts taken from reference TRBV5-6 and TRBJ2-7, reads DAGVTQSPTHLIKTRGQQVTLRCSPKSGHDTVSWYQQALGQGPQFIFQYYEEEERQRGNFPDRFSGHQFPNYSSELNVNALLLGDSALYLCASIKAGGSLYEQYFGPGTRLTVT.

The chain has TRBV27 and TRBJ1-1; maybe TRBD1 (6 bases). V lost 2 bases, J lost 6 bases, and 10 bases lay in between. This CDR3 comprises 13 residues. Germline V gene lookup returns CDR1 MNHEY and CDR2 SMNVEV (reference sequence). The CDR3 nucleotides read TGTGCCAGCAGTTTAGGGACATACGCTGAAGCTTTCTTT. As protein: CASSLGTYAEAFF.

The V gene is TRBV7-9, the J gene TRBJ2-7, with D possibly being TRBD2 (7 bases). This CDR3 comprises 15 residues. Germline V gives CDR1 SEHNR, CDR2 FQNEAQ (reference sequence). The V gene lost 5 bases and the J gene lost 1 base, with 15 bases spanning the gap. CDR3 residues: CASSGRGRKSYEQYF. CDR3 DNA sequence: TGTGCCAGCAGCGGGAGGGGGAGAAAGTCCTACGAGCAGTACTTC.

The chain links TRBV19 to TRBJ2-2; 9 bases are a match to TRBD2. Trimming at V came to 6 bases and at J to 2 bases, leaving 4 bases not matched to a gene. CDR3 size: 15 residues. CDR1 and CDR2 from the germline V gene are LNHDA and SQIVND (reference sequence). Here the CDR3 DNA reads TGTGCCAGTAGGCTAGCGGGGATAAACACCGGGGAGCTGTTTTTT. This sequence encodes CASRLAGINTGELFF.

A remark on this clone: In the same sample, other DNA sequences code for this CDR3. The chain carries TRBV30 and TRBJ1-4, with a tentative D call TRBD1 (5 bases). The V gene lost 0 bases and the J gene lost 0 bases, with 8 bases spanning the gap. The CDR3 contains 15 residues. Germline V gives CDR1 GTSNPN, CDR2 SVGIG (reference sequence). CDR3 region: CAWSVRGATNEKLFF. CDR3 sequence (DNA): TGTGCCTGGAGTGTTCGAGGGGCAACTAATGAAAAACTGTTTTTT.

The V gene is TRBV4-1, the J gene TRBJ1-6, with D maybe TRBD1 (5 bases). Germline lookup yields CDR1 MGHRA and CDR2 YSYEKL. V lost 1 base and J lost 5, with 15 bases in between. There are 17 residues in the CDR3. The CDR3 spells CASSQARESPDNSPLHF. The CDR3 DNA follows: TGCGCCAGCAGCCAAGCCAGGGAAAGTCCTGATAATTCACCCCTCCACTTT.

This clone appeared a few times. The chain uses TRBV5-1 and TRBJ2-2, with 8 bases aligning to TRBD1. Trimming took 5 bases from V and 6 from J; bases not matched to a gene: 6. CDR1 and CDR2 from the germline V gene are SGHRS and YFSETQ. The CDR3 length is 14 residues. CDR3 DNA: TGCGCCAGCAGTATACAGGGGGATTCCGGGGAGCTGTTTTTT. Amino acid sequence: CASSIQGDSGELFF.

V and J are TRBV15 and TRBJ2-2; D unclear. The CDR3 is made up of 15 amino acids. Germline CDR1 and CDR2: LNHNV and YYDKDF (reference sequence). Trimming removed 0 bases at V and 2 bases at J, with 7 bases between. CDR3 coding DNA: TGTGCCACCAGCAGAGATCGGCGAAACACCGGGGAGCTGTTTTTT. It yields the protein CATSRDRRNTGELFF.

This chain uses TRBV5-1 with TRBJ1-5, with D possibly matching TRBD1 (5 bases). Germline V gives CDR1 SGHRS, CDR2 YFSETQ. The CDR3 sequence is 15 residues long. V was shortened by 2 bases and J by 3 bases, with 12 bases between the two germline ends. The CDR3 reads CASSFEAGNNQPQHF. Here the CDR3 DNA reads TGCGCCAGCAGCTTCGAGGCAGGGAACAATCAGCCCCAGCATTTT. The full variable domain, with the rest looked up from reference TRBV5-1 and TRBJ1-5, is KAGVTQTPRYLIKTRGQQVTLSCSPISGHRSVSWYQQTPGQGLQFLFEYFSETQRNKGNFPGRFSGRQFSNSRSEMNVSTLELGDSALYLCASSFEAGNNQPQHFGDGTRLSIL.

The chain is built from TRBV6-4 and TRBJ2-2; D is undetermined. V shed 7 bases and J shed 1 base, with 10 bases lying between them. The CDR3 consists of 14 residues. Looked up from germline, CDR1 is MRHNA and CDR2 is SNTAGT. Here the CDR3 DNA reads TGTGCCAGCACCCCCTCTGTGAACACCGGGGAGCTGTTTTTT. Encoded protein: CASTPSVNTGELFF.

On this clone itself: It may be a read error: a sequence one base away is much more abundant. Here the CDR3 DNA reads TGTGCCAGCAGCTTGACACAGGCGAACACTGAAGCTTTCTTT. This translates into CASSLTQANTEAFF. V usage is TRBV5-5 and J usage is TRBJ1-1, with D tentatively TRBD1 (5 bases). Germline assignment: CDR1 SGHKS and CDR2 YYEKEE (reference sequence). This CDR3 contains 14 residues. V lost 1 base and J 1 base, leaving 8 bases between the germline ends.